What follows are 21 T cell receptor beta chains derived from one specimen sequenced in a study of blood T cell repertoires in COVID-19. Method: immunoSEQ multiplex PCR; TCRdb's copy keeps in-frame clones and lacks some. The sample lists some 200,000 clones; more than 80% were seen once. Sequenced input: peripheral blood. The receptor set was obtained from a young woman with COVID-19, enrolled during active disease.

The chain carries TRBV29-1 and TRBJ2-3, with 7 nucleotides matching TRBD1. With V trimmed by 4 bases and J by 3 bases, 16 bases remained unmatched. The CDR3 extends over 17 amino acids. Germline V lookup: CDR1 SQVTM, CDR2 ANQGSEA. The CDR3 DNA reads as TGCAGCGTTGTATCCCTCGGGACAGCCCCCAGGACAGATACGCAGTATTTT. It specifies CSVVSLGTAPRTDTQYF.

CDR3 sequence: CASRSDRGFATNEKLFF. The DNA of the CDR3 is TGCGCCAGCAGAAGTGACAGGGGGTTCGCAACTAATGAAAAACTGTTTTTT. The gene calls are TRBV5-1 and TRBJ1-4; TRBD1 matches at 9 bases. Germline CDR1 SGHRS, CDR2 YFSETQ. The CDR3 has 17 residues. Trimming cost V 5 bases and J 0 bases; bases outside gene matches: 8. The whole variable domain, remainder taken from reference TRBV5-1 and TRBJ1-4, is KAGVTQTPRYLIKTRGQQVTLSCSPISGHRSVSWYQQTPGQGLQFLFEYFSETQRNKGNFPGRFSGRQFSNSRSEMNVSTLELGDSALYLCASRSDRGFATNEKLFFGSGTQLSVL.

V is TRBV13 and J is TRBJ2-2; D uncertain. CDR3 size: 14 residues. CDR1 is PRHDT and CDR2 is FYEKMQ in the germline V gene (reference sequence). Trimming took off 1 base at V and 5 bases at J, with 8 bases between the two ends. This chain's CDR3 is CASSLVGRTGELFF. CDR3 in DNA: TGTGCCAGCAGCTTAGTTGGTCGGACCGGGGAGCTGTTTTTT.

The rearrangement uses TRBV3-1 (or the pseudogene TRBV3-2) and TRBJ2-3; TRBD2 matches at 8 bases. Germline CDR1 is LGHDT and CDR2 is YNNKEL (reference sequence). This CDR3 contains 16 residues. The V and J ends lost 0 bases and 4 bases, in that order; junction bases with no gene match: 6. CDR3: CASSQEAGELADTQYF. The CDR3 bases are TGTGCCAGCAGCCAAGAAGCGGGAGAATTGGCAGATACGCAGTATTTT.

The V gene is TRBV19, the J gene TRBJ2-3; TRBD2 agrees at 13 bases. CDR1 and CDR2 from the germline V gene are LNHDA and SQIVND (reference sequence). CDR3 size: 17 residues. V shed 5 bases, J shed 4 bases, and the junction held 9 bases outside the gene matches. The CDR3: CASSAGTSGKLADTQYF. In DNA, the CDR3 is TGTGCCAGTAGTGCCGGGACTAGCGGGAAATTGGCAGATACGCAGTATTTT.

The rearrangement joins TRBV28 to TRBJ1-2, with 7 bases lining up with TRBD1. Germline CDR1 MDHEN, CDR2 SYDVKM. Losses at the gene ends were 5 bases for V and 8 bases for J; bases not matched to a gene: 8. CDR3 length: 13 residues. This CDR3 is CASSVSGGGGYTF. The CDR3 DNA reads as TGTGCCAGCAGTGTATCAGGGGGAGGAGGCTACACCTTC.

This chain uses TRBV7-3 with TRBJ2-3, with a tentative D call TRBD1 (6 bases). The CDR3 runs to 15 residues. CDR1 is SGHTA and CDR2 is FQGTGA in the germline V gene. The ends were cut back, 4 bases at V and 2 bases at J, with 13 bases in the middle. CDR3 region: CASSSVPGATDTQYF. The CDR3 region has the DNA TGTGCCAGCAGCTCGGTCCCAGGGGCCACAGATACGCAGTATTTT.

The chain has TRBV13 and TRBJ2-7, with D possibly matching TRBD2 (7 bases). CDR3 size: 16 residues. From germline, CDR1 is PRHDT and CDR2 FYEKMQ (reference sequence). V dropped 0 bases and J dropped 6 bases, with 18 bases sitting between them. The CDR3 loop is CASSLGLGGAPGEQYF. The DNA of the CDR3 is TGTGCCAGCAGCTTAGGCCTAGGGGGGGCGCCAGGCGAGCAGTACTTC.

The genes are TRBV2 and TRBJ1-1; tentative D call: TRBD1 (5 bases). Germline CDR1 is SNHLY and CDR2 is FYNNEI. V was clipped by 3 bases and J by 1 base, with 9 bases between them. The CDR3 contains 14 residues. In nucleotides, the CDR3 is TGTGCCAGCAGTGATGGGGCAGGGAACACTGAAGCTTTCTTT. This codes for CASSDGAGNTEAFF.

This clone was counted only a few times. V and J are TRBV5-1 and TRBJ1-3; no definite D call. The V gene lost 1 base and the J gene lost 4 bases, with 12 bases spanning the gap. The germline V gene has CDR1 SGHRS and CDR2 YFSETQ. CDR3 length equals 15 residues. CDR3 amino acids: CASSLTTTQGNTIYF. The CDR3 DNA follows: TGCGCCAGCAGCTTGACCACCACACAGGGAAACACCATATATTTT.

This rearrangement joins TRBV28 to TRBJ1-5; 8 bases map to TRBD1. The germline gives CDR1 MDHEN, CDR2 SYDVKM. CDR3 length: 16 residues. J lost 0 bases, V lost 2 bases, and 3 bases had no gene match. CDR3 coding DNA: TGTGCCAGCAGTTTACGGGGACAGGCTAGCAATCAGCCCCAGCATTTT. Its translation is CASSLRGQASNQPQHF.

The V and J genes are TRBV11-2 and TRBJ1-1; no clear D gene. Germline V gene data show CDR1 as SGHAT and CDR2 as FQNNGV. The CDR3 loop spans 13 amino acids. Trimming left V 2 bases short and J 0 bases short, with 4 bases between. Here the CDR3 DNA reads TGTGCCAGCAGCTTACGTATGAACACTGAAGCTTTCTTT. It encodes CASSLRMNTEAFF.

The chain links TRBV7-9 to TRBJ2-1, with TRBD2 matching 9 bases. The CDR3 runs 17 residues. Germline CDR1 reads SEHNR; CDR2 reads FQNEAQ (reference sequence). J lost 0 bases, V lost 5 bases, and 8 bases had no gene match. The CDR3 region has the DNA TGTGCCAGCAGCATAGAGCTAGCGGGATCCTCCTACAATGAGCAGTTCTTC. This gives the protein CASSIELAGSSYNEQFF. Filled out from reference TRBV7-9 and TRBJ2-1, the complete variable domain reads DTGVSQNPRHKITKRGQNVTFRCDPISEHNRLYWYRQTLGQGPEFLTYFQNEAQLEKSRLLSDRFSAERPKGSFSTLEIQRTEQGDSAMYLCASSIELAGSSYNEQFFGPGTRLTVL.

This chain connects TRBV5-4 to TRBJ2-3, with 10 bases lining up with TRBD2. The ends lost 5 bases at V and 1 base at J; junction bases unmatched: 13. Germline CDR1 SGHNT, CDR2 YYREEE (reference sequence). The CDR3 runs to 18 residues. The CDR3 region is CASRLGAGGRFGTDTQYF. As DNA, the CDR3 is TGTGCCAGCAGACTGGGAGCGGGGGGGCGGTTCGGCACAGATACGCAGTATTTT.

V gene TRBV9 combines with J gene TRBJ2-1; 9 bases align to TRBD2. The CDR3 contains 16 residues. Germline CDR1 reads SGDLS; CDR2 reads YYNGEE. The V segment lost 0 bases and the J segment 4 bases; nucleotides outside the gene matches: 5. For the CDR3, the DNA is TGTGCCAGCAGCGTAGGGAGCCTAGCGGGATACAATGAGCAGTTCTTC. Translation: CASSVGSLAGYNEQFF.

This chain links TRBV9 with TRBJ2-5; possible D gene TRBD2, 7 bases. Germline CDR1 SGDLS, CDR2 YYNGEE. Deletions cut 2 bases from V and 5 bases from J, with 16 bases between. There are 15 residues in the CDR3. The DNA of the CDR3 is TGTGCCAGCAGCGTCTCTGGGGGGGCTGGGGAGACCCAGTACTTC. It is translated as CASSVSGGAGETQYF.

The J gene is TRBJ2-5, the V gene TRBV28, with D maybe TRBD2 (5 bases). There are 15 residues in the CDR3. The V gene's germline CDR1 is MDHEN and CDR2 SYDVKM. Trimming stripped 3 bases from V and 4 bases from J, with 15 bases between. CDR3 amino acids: CASSFPADGGETQYF. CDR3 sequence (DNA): TGTGCCAGCAGTTTCCCCGCCGACGGAGGAGAGACCCAGTACTTC.

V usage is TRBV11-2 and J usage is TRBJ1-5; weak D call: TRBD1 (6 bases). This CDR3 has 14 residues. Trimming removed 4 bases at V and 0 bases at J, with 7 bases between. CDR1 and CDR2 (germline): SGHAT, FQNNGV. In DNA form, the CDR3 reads TGTGCCAGCAGCTCCAGGGGTAGCAATCAGCCCCAGCATTTT. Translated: CASSSRGSNQPQHF.

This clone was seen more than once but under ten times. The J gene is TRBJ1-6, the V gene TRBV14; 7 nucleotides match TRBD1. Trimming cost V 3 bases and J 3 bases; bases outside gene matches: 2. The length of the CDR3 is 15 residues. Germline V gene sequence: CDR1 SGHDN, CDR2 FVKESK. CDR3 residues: CASSHGDSYNSPLHF. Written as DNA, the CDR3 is TGTGCCAGCAGCCACGGGGACAGCTATAATTCACCCCTCCACTTT. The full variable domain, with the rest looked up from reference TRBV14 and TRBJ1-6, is EAGVTQFPSHSVIEKGQTVTLRCDPISGHDNLYWYRRVMGKEIKFLLHFVKESKQDESGMPNNRFLAERTGGTYSTLKVQPAELEDSGVYFCASSHGDSYNSPLHFGNGTRLTVT.

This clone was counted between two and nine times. This chain's CDR3 is CASSQDLGGNLNSPLHF. CDR3 nucleotide sequence: TGTGCCAGCAGCCAAGATTTAGGGGGCAATCTAAATTCACCCCTCCACTTT. The genes are TRBV4-2 and TRBJ1-6, with 7 bases identical to TRBD1. Germline V lookup: CDR1 LGHNA, CDR2 YNFKEQ. V gave up 0 bases and J gave up 7 bases; unmatched junction bases: 9. This CDR3 is 17 amino acids long.

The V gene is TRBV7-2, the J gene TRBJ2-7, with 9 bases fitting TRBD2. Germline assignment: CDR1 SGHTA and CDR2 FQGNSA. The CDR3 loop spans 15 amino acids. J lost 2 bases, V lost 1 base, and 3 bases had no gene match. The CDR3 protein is CASSLGAGGPYEQYF. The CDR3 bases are TGTGCCAGCAGCTTAGGGGCGGGGGGGCCCTACGAGCAGTACTTC.